A single sample is the source of the 2 T cell receptor beta chains below, sequenced in a study of cytomegalovirus exposure and HLA in healthy donors. PCR was performed using 60 Vbeta and 13 Jbeta primers. Some clones are missing from TCRdb's copy, which holds only in-frame ones; the method was immunoSEQ multiplex PCR. Seen here are 200,000 to 250,000 clones, approximately 70% observed once, and the top ten hold 1.8%. The sample comprised PBMCs. The receptors were sampled from a woman aged 25-40 years in good health and CMV-seronegative.

The chain carries TRBV2 and TRBJ1-1; TRBD1 might be the D (6 bases). Looked up from germline, CDR1 is SNHLY and CDR2 is FYNNEI. The V gene lost 7 bases and the J gene lost 5 bases, with 14 bases spanning the gap. The CDR3 extends over 13 amino acids. The CDR3 loop is CASNKNQGTEAFF. As DNA, the CDR3 is TGTGCCAGCAACAAGAATCAGGGGACTGAAGCTTTCTTT.

The chain is built from TRBV6-1 and TRBJ1-1; D ambiguous. The CDR3 loop spans 13 amino acids. The V gene's germline CDR1 is MNHNS and CDR2 SASEGT. Trimming cost V 4 bases and J 5 bases, with 11 bases left between them. For the CDR3, the DNA is TGTGCCAGCAGTGGAGGTCAGTGGACTGAAGCTTTCTTT. Its translation: CASSGGQWTEAFF.